This T cell receptor beta chain was documented in a study of T cells in Graves' hyperthyroidism and ophthalmopathy. The CDR3 consists of 14 residues. CDR1 is DFQATT and CDR2 is SNEGSKA in the germline V gene (reference sequence). The V gene lost 6 bases and the J gene lost 0 bases, with 14 bases spanning the gap. This clonotype was seen only a few times. Graves' hyperthyroidism is called stable when ophthalmopathy does not progress within 18 months. Researchers barred patients who had uncontrolled infection, other autoimmune disease, pregnancy or lactation. PBMCs came from 10 ml fresh peripheral blood. From RNA transcripts, TCR beta CDR3 regions were amplified. The HTBI primer set was used in a first-round RT-PCR of the TCR CDR3. TCRdb re-called the multiplex PCR reads through MiXCR, storing one row per CDR3 protein. There are a few hundred thousand distinct CDR3 sequences in the sample; around a quarter occur only once, and around 79% lies in the top ten.

Sequenced input: blood. This receptor was taken from a man aged 50 or older with Graves' hyperthyroidism. V and J are TRBV20-1 and TRBJ2-5; TRBD1 is a possible D gene (5 bases). CDR3 sequence: CSALSRENQETQYF. The CDR3 nucleotides are TGCAGTGCGCTAAGCAGGGAAAACCAAGAGACCCAGTACTTC.